Described below is a single TCR beta chain sequence and its context. What it recognizes is unknown. The CDR3 is 14 amino acids. Per germline, CDR1 GTSNPN and CDR2 SVGIG (reference sequence). V gave up 6 bases and J gave up 7 bases; unmatched junction bases: 13. This table comes from immunoSEQ multiplex PCR, and its TCRdb copy is limited to in-frame clones, with some not included. The repertoire holds about 88,000 clones, with approximately 80% as singletons. The source of the sample is a study of a mutant IDH1 vaccine in newly diagnosed glioma. On the study more broadly: A 62.5% male, around 38% female split and a mean age of roughly 44 years characterized treated patients. Whole-study results and caveats: There were vaccine-induced immune responses in around 94% of the patients.

Time point of the sample: baseline, week 1 (first vaccination visit). Treatment of the sample: pre-vaccination baseline after standard-of-care therapy. The receptor was derived from a man aged 35 to 55 with glioma. Some clones in this sample may be carry-over from other donors' samples. This specimen was PBMCs, taken from a glioma patient treated with radiotherapy, temozolomide or both. This chain uses TRBV30 with TRBJ2-7; 9 nucleotides line up with TRBD2. CDR3 loop: CACTAASGVGEQYF. The CDR3 nucleotides read TGTGCCTGCACCGCGGCTAGCGGGGTTGGGGAGCAGTACTTC. Full variable domain (missing parts from reference TRBV30 and TRBJ2-7): SQTIHQWPATLVQPVGSPLSLECTVEGTSNPNLYWYRQAAGRGLQLLFYSVGIGQISSEVPQNLSASRPQDRQFILSSKKLLLSDSGFYLCACTAASGVGEQYFGPGTRLTVT.